Following are 25 T cell receptor beta chains from one sample sequenced in a study of blood T cell repertoires in COVID-19. Clones were read by immunoSEQ multiplex PCR, and TCRdb kept only the in-frame ones, dropping some. The sample lists approximately 220,000 clones, approximately 80% occurring once. The specimen sequenced was PBMCs or T cells enriched from blood (not recorded which). These receptors came from a woman aged 40 to 50 with acute COVID-19.

This clone was observed a few times. One end of the junction varies from germline; a read error may be responsible. The chain carries TRBV5-6 and TRBJ1-6; 9 nucleotides match TRBD1. In germline, CDR1 is SGHDT, CDR2 YYEEEE. The CDR3 contains 17 residues. DNA for the CDR3: TGTGCCAGCAGCCCATTTTCCGGGACAGGGTATAGTTCACCCCTCCACTTT. Translated: CASSPFSGTGYSSPLHF. Supplemented by reference TRBV5-6 and TRBJ1-6, the full variable domain reads DAGVTQSPTHLIKTRGQQVTLRCSPKSGHDTVSWYQQALGQGPQFIFQYYEEEERQRGNFPDRFSGHQFPNYSSELNVNALLLGDSALYLCASSPFSGTGYSSPLHFGNGTRLTVT.

The chain has TRBV11-2 and TRBJ2-7, with TRBD1 matching over 9 bases. The CDR3 loop spans 16 amino acids. After removal of 2 bases from V and 2 bases from J, the junction contained 7 bases not matched to a gene. Germline loops: CDR1 SGHAT, CDR2 FQNNGV. The CDR3, as DNA: TGTGCCAGCAGCTTAAGATGGACAGGGGTCACCTACGAGCAGTACTTC. The encoded protein is CASSLRWTGVTYEQYF.

The gene calls are TRBV27 and TRBJ2-1; 8 bases map to TRBD2. This CDR3 region has 14 residues. The junction had 7 bases not matched to a gene; V was cut back by 5 bases and J by 7 bases. CDR1 MNHEY and CDR2 SMNVEV come from the germline V gene (reference sequence). The CDR3 loop reads CASSPPPGGNEQFF. DNA of the CDR3: TGTGCCAGCAGTCCACCCCCGGGAGGGAATGAGCAGTTCTTC.

This chain connects TRBV7-8 to TRBJ1-6, with no clear D. The CDR3 has 17 amino acids. Germline lookup yields CDR1 SGHVS and CDR2 FQNEAQ. The V and J ends lost 1 base and 2 bases respectively, with 12 bases between them. The chain's CDR3 is CASSLGGRFAYNSPLHF. As DNA, the CDR3 is TGTGCCAGCAGCTTAGGCGGGCGGTTCGCCTATAATTCACCCCTCCACTTT.

This clone was counted only a few times. V is TRBV30 and J is TRBJ1-2, with 9 bases aligning to TRBD1. The CDR3 runs to 18 residues. Germline assignment: CDR1 GTSNPN and CDR2 SVGIG (reference sequence). Trimming cost V 3 bases and J 4 bases; bases outside gene matches: 18. The CDR3 DNA reads as TGTGCCTGGAGGTGGGGGTTGACGGACAGGGGATTCGGCTATGGCTACACCTTC. Residues: CAWRWGLTDRGFGYGYTF.

The gene calls are TRBV18 and TRBJ2-1; 12 nucleotides align to TRBD2. The CDR3 totals 15 residues. The V gene's germline CDR1 is KGHSH and CDR2 LQKENI. Trimming took 4 bases from V and 6 from J; bases not matched to a gene: 4. The CDR3 reads CASSQGTSGPNEQFF. The CDR3 DNA is TGTGCCAGCTCACAAGGGACTAGCGGGCCCAATGAGCAGTTCTTC.

This chain uses TRBV11-2 with TRBJ2-7, with 12 bases aligning to TRBD1. The CDR3 is 15 amino acids. Trimming removed 3 bases from V and 5 bases from J; junction bases left unmatched: 5. CDR1 is SGHAT, CDR2 FQNNGV, per germline. For the CDR3, the DNA is TGTGCCAGCAGCTTTTCCCGGGACAGGGGGCACGAGCAGTACTTC. This encodes CASSFSRDRGHEQYF.

DNA for the CDR3: TGTGCCAGCAGTTCGAGGGACAGGCCTGTGGGCGAGCAGTACTTC. Translation: CASSSRDRPVGEQYF. This chain joins TRBV27 and TRBJ2-7; 8 nucleotides align to TRBD1. With V trimmed by 4 bases and J by 6 bases, 11 bases remained unmatched. The CDR3 is 15 residues long. CDR1 MNHEY and CDR2 SMNVEV come from the germline V gene (reference sequence).

The chain couples TRBV13 to TRBJ2-3; 7 positions match TRBD2. CDR3 length: 14 amino acids. V lost 0 bases, J lost 5 bases, and 2 bases stayed unmatched. CDR1 and CDR2 (germline): PRHDT, FYEKMQ (reference sequence). The CDR3 coding sequence is TGTGCCAGCAGCTTAGGACTAGCGAGAGATACGCAGTATTTT. Translation gives CASSLGLARDTQYF.

This clone was counted a few times. The chain combines TRBV28 with TRBJ2-7; D might be TRBD2 (5 bases). Per the germline V gene, CDR1 is MDHEN and CDR2 is SYDVKM. Between the trimmed V and J ends, which lost 11 bases and 2 bases, there was a span of 10 bases. This CDR3 is 11 amino acids long. CDR3 sequence (DNA): TGTGCCGCGGGTCAGCCCTACGAGCAGTACTTC. This gives the protein CAAGQPYEQYF.

The CDR3 DNA sequence: TGTGCCAGCAGCCCCGACAGGGTGCGCGAGCAGTTCTTC. This gives the protein CASSPDRVREQFF. This chain uses TRBV28 with TRBJ2-1, with 7 bases matching TRBD1. The CDR3 totals 13 residues. Germline trimming cut 6 bases from V and 10 bases from J; bases unmatched to any gene: 9. Germline V gene data show CDR1 as MDHEN and CDR2 as SYDVKM.

V and J are TRBV7-9 and TRBJ1-2; D not resolved. CDR3 length: 16 amino acids. Deletions cut 2 bases from V and 6 bases from J, with 19 bases between. CDR1 is SEHNR, CDR2 FQNEAQ, per germline (reference sequence). The CDR3 spells CASSLTHYGGIHGYTF. For the CDR3, the DNA is TGTGCCAGCAGCTTAACCCATTACGGAGGGATCCATGGCTACACCTTC. Supplemented by reference TRBV7-9 and TRBJ1-2, the full variable domain reads DTGVSQNPRHKITKRGQNVTFRCDPISEHNRLYWYRQTLGQGPEFLTYFQNEAQLEKSRLLSDRFSAERPKGSFSTLEIQRTEQGDSAMYLCASSLTHYGGIHGYTFGSGTRLTVV.

The chain is built from TRBV12-3 or TRBV12-4 and TRBJ1-2; no firm D call. There are 12 residues in the CDR3. Trimming pared 6 bases from V and 5 bases from J, leaving 10 bases between. CDR3 nucleotide sequence: TGTGCCAGCAGCCTTGGCCCTTATGGCTACACCTTC. As protein: CASSLGPYGYTF.

The V and J genes are TRBV11-2 and TRBJ1-1; D is possibly TRBD1 (6 bases). V lost 3 bases, J lost 10 bases, and 9 bases lay in between. The V gene's germline CDR1 is SGHAT and CDR2 FQNNGV. The CDR3 runs 11 residues. The DNA for the CDR3 is TGTGCCAGCAGCTTTGGCAGGGGAGCTTTCTTT. The encoded protein is CASSFGRGAFF.

This sequence joins TRBV19 and TRBJ1-5, with TRBD1 identical over 7 bases. The trim removed 1 base at V and 1 base at J, leaving 7 bases unmatched. This CDR3 contains 17 residues. Germline-derived CDR1 and CDR2 are LNHDA and SQIVND (reference sequence). The CDR3 reads CASSIASGGLSNQPQHF. The CDR3 region has the DNA TGTGCCAGTAGTATAGCTTCAGGGGGACTGAGCAATCAGCCCCAGCATTTT.

The rearrangement uses TRBV18 and TRBJ2-2; 9 bases align to TRBD1. The CDR3 has 15 residues. CDR1 and CDR2 (germline): KGHSH, LQKENI. V shed 5 bases and J 1 base; nucleotides not matched to a gene: 2. The CDR3 protein is CASSSGQGNTGELFF. The CDR3 DNA reads as TGTGCCAGCTCATCGGGACAGGGGAACACCGGGGAGCTGTTTTTT.

The V call is TRBV14, the J call TRBJ1-1; weak D call: TRBD1 (5 bases). V lost 2 bases and J 1 base, leaving 14 bases between the germline ends. Germline lookup yields CDR1 SGHDN and CDR2 FVKESK. The length of the CDR3 is 16 residues. CDR3: CASSQFTGGANTEAFF. DNA for the CDR3: TGTGCCAGCAGCCAATTCACAGGTGGGGCGAACACTGAAGCTTTCTTT.

V is TRBV5-1 and J is TRBJ2-5; 14 bases are shared with TRBD2. CDR1 is SGHRS and CDR2 is YFSETQ in the germline V gene. The CDR3 is 17 residues long. V gave up 4 bases and J gave up 2 bases; unmatched junction bases: 7. DNA for the CDR3: TGCGCCAGCAGCCCTGGACTAGCGGGAGGACTACAAGAGACCCAGTACTTC. Translation gives CASSPGLAGGLQETQYF.

The chain employs TRBV19 and TRBJ1-5; possible D gene TRBD1, 5 bases. V was pared by 7 bases and J by 1 base, with 14 bases between. This CDR3 has 15 residues. Germline CDR1 LNHDA, CDR2 SQIVND (reference sequence). CDR3 nucleotides: TGTGCCAGTACCCTAGGACAAGGCAGCAATCAGCCCCAGCATTTT. It translates to CASTLGQGSNQPQHF.

The chain recombines TRBV24-1 with TRBJ2-1; 10 bases align to TRBD2. V was pared by 0 bases and J by 9 bases, with 10 bases of the junction left unmatched. The CDR3 has 17 amino acids. The germline gives CDR1 KGHDR, CDR2 SFDVKD. The CDR3 DNA is TGTGCCACCAGTGATTTGCCCCCTAGCGGGAGTGGGGTTGAGCAGTTCTTC. Its protein is CATSDLPPSGSGVEQFF.

V usage is TRBV5-1 and J usage is TRBJ2-1; D is possibly TRBD1 (5 bases). The ends were cut back, 4 bases at V and 3 bases at J, with 11 bases in the middle. The CDR3 runs 14 residues. Germline V gives CDR1 SGHRS, CDR2 YFSETQ. The CDR3 reads CASSHTQGYNEQFF. The CDR3, as DNA: TGCGCCAGCAGCCATACCCAGGGCTACAATGAGCAGTTCTTC. Using reference TRBV5-1 and TRBJ2-1 for the parts outside the CDR3, the full variable domain is KAGVTQTPRYLIKTRGQQVTLSCSPISGHRSVSWYQQTPGQGLQFLFEYFSETQRNKGNFPGRFSGRQFSNSRSEMNVSTLELGDSALYLCASSHTQGYNEQFFGPGTRLTVL.

V gene TRBV19 combines with J gene TRBJ1-2; no reliable D call. CDR1 and CDR2 (germline): LNHDA, SQIVND (reference sequence). This CDR3 spans 14 amino acids. Trimming shortened V by 3 bases and J by 6 bases, and 14 bases separated the two germline ends. CDR3 sequence (DNA): TGTGCCAGTAGTATTCGAGGGAGCGTTCATGGCTACACCTTC. Translated: CASSIRGSVHGYTF.

CDR3 residues: CASDRNSGEKLFF. In DNA, the CDR3 is TGTGCCAGCGACAGGAACAGTGGCGAAAAACTGTTTTTT. The chain has TRBV2 and TRBJ1-4, with TRBD1 as a possible D gene (6 bases). The CDR3 contains 13 residues. Trimming cost V 8 bases and J 8 bases, with 15 bases left between them. Germline V gene lookup returns CDR1 SNHLY and CDR2 FYNNEI.

This clone was picked up one time. Other nucleotide sequences in the sample specify the same CDR3. The chain is built from TRBV4-3 and TRBJ1-2; tentatively, D is TRBD1 (5 bases). Trimming took off 0 bases at V and 6 bases at J, with 8 bases between the two ends. The length of the CDR3 is 13 residues. CDR1 LGHNA and CDR2 YSLEER come from the germline V gene. The CDR3: CASSQDGGDGYTF. Written as DNA, the CDR3 is TGCGCCAGCAGCCAAGATGGGGGGGATGGCTACACCTTC.

The chain is built from TRBV29-1 and TRBJ2-3, with 7 bases matching TRBD1. CDR3 length: 14 residues. Germline loops: CDR1 SQVTM, CDR2 ANQGSEA. V gave up 6 bases and J gave up 2 bases; unmatched junction bases: 8. CDR3 region: CSVRQGVYTDTQYF. The CDR3 bases are TGCAGCGTCCGACAGGGAGTATACACAGATACGCAGTATTTT.